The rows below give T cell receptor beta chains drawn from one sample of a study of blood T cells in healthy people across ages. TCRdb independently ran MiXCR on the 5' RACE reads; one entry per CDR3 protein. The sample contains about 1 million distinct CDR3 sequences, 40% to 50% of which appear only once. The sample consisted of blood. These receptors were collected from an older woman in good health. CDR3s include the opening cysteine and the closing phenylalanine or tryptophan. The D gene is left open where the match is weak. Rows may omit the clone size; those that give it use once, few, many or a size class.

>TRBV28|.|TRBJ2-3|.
CASSFSPGMEDTQYF
TGTGCCAGCAGTTTTTCCCCAGGGATGGAAGATACGCAGTATTTT
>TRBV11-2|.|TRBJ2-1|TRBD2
CASSSNTLAGEQFF
TGTGCCAGCAGCTCAAATACTCTAGCGGGTGAGCAGTTCTTC
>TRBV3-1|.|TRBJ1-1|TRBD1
CASSPIDRAEAFF
TGTGCCAGCAGCCCCATCGACAGGGCTGAAGCTTTCTTT
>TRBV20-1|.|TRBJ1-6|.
CSARTVVYNSPLHF
TGCAGTGCTAGGACAGTCGTCTATAATTCACCCCTCCACTTT
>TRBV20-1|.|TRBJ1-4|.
CSAREQVHEKLFF
TGCAGTGCTAGAGAGCAGGTTCACGAAAAACTGTTTTTT
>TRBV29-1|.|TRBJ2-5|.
CSVDGGRINQETQYF
TGCAGCGTTGATGGTGGCAGAATTAACCAAGAGACCCAGTACTTC
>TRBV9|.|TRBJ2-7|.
CASSVDPGREQYF
TGTGCCAGCAGCGTAGACCCGGGGCGCGAGCAGTACTTC
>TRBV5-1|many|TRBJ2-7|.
CASSTGTGYEQYF
TGTGCCAGCAGCACCGGGACTGGCTACGAGCAGTACTTC
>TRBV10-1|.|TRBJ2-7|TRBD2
CASSEGVAGPYEQYF
TGCGCCAGCAGTGAAGGCGTAGCGGGACCTTACGAGCAGTACTTC
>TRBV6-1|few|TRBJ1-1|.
CASRDFYRNTEAFF
TGTGCCAGCAGGGACTTCTACAGGAACACTGAAGCTTTCTTT
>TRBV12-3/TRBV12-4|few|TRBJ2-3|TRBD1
CASSTWDRGTDTQYF
TGTGCCAGCAGTACCTGGGACAGGGGCACAGATACGCAGTATTTT
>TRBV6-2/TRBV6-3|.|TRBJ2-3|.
CASSFGTGGDTQYF
TGTGCCAGCAGTTTCGGAACTGGGGGCGATACGCAGTATTTT
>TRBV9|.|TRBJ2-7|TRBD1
CASSGRTGGEQYF
TGTGCCAGCAGCGGACGGACAGGGGGCGAGCAGTACTTC
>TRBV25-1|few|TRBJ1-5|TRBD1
CASSTGANRQPQHF
TGTGCCAGTTCGACAGGGGCTAATCGTCAGCCCCAGCATTTT
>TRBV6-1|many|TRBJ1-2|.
CASSERGAYGYTF
TGTGCCAGCAGTGAACGGGGCGCGTATGGCTACACCTTC
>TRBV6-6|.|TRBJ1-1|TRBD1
CAGIGQGGAFF
TGTGCCGGGATTGGACAGGGTGGAGCTTTCTTT
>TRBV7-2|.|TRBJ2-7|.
CASSRGRPTYEQYF
TGTGCCAGCAGCCGAGGCAGACCTACCTACGAGCAGTACTTC
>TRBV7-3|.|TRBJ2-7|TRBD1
CASSVVGQGLDEQYF
TGTGCCAGCAGCGTAGTAGGACAGGGGCTCGACGAGCAGTACTTC
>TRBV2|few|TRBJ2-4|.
CASNKLAKNIQYF
TGTGCCAGCAATAAATTAGCCAAAAACATTCAGTACTTC
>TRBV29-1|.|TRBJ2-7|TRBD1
CSVPGDRGLYEQYF
TGCAGCGTCCCCGGGGACAGGGGGCTTTACGAGCAGTACTTC
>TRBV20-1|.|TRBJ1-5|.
CSVSSRGGSQPQHF
TGCAGTGTTTCCTCCCGGGGAGGGAGTCAGCCCCAGCATTTT
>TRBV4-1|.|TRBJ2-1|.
CASSQGPLLGEQFF
TGCGCCAGCAGCCAAGGGCCCCTCTTAGGTGAGCAGTTCTTC
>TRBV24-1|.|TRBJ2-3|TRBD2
CATSDLARGVSTDTQYF
TGTGCCACCAGTGATCTCGCCCGGGGGGTCAGCACAGATACGCAGTATTTT
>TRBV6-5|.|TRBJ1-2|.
CASSGWDGSNYGYTF
TGTGCCAGCAGTGGTTGGGACGGGTCTAACTATGGCTACACCTTC
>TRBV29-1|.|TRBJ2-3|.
CSVGGPIGADTQYF
TGCAGCGTTGGTGGCCCGATAGGCGCAGATACGCAGTATTTT
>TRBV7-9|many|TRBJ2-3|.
CASSLTSGGDTDTQYF
TGTGCCAGCAGCTTAACGAGCGGCGGTGACACAGATACGCAGTATTTT
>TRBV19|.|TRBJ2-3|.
CASAITGTDTQYF
TGTGCCAGTGCGATAACGGGCACAGATACGCAGTATTTT
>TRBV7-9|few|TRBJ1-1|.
CASSLVRGRNEAFF
TGTGCCAGCAGCTTAGTCCGGGGGAGGAATGAAGCTTTCTTT
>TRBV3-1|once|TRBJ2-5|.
CASSRDTYQETQYF
TGTGCCAGCAGCCGGGACACATACCAAGAGACCCAGTACTTC
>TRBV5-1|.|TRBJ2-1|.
CASSLDLTYNEQFF
TGCGCCAGCAGCTTGGACTTAACGTATAATGAGCAGTTCTTC
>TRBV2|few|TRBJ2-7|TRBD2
CASSEDNSGRGQSQYF
TGTGCCAGCAGTGAAGATAATAGCGGGAGGGGACAGTCCCAGTACTTC
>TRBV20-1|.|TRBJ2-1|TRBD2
CSARGGTSGRVDEQFF
TGCAGTGCTAGAGGCGGGACTAGCGGGAGGGTAGATGAGCAGTTCTTC
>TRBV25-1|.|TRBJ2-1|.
CASVLGGRMEQFF
TGTGCCAGCGTCTTAGGTGGGCGGATGGAGCAGTTCTTC
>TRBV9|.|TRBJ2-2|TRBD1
CASRGQGGNTGELFF
TGTGCCAGCAGGGGACAGGGTGGGAACACCGGGGAGCTGTTTTTT
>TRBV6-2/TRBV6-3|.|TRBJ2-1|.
CASGTLGPAASYNEQFF
TGTGCCAGCGGAACCCTGGGTCCAGCGGCCTCCTACAATGAGCAGTTCTTC
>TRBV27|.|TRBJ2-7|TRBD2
CASSWGGGDSYEQYF
TGTGCCAGCAGTTGGGGGGGGGGTGACTCCTACGAGCAGTACTTC